These 32 T cell receptor beta chains came from one sample sequenced in a study of T cells in Graves' hyperthyroidism and ophthalmopathy (dated 2019 in TCRdb). Libraries were made using multiplex PCR. The sample was run on an Illumina HiSeq 2000. The TCR beta CDR3 regions were amplified from RNA transcripts. A first-round RT-PCR of the TCR CDR3 used the HTBI primer set with the Qiagen OneStep RT-PCR kit. TCRdb's own reprocessing of the public reads used fastp at Q25 and MiXCR and kept productive beta chains. Under each unique CDR3 protein, matching rows form one entry showing the most common genes and DNA. Present in this sample are around 690,000 distinct CDR3 sequences, 15% to 20% of which were seen just once. Together, the top ten hold about a sixth of the sample. The sequenced sample was blood. The receptors stem from a middle-aged man with Graves' hyperthyroidism.

In this sample, this clonotype turned up a few times. V gene TRBV3-1 combines with J gene TRBJ2-1; D is unresolved. This CDR3 comprises 15 residues. From germline, CDR1 is LGHDT and CDR2 YNNKEL (reference sequence). V was clipped by 1 base and J by 6 bases, with 13 bases between them. The CDR3 bases are TGTGCCAGCAGCCAAGTGGTTAGCAGTTCCAATGAGCAGTTCTTC. Translation gives CASSQVVSSSNEQFF.

The genes are TRBV30 and TRBJ1-6; 7 bases match TRBD1. Germline loops: CDR1 GTSNPN, CDR2 SVGIG (reference sequence). The CDR3 length is 13 residues. Losses at the gene ends were 0 bases for V and 10 bases for J; bases not matched to a gene: 3. The CDR3 bases are TGTGCCTGGAGTGTCGGGGACAGATCACCCCTCCACTTT. Translated, it gives CAWSVGDRSPLHF.

This clonotype turned up a few times. The chain has TRBV19 and TRBJ2-1; 12 bases line up with TRBD2. Per the germline V gene, CDR1 is LNHDA and CDR2 is SQIVND (reference sequence). V shed 4 bases and J 8 bases; nucleotides not matched to a gene: 9. The CDR3 is 16 amino acids. This chain's CDR3 is CASSNQLAGGNDEQFF. For the CDR3, the DNA is TGTGCCAGTAGTAACCAACTAGCGGGAGGAAACGATGAGCAGTTCTTC.

This clonotype was seen at least ten times. This chain joins TRBV28 and TRBJ1-5; D gene ambiguous. The germline V gene has CDR1 MDHEN and CDR2 SYDVKM. V was clipped by 4 bases and J by 6 bases, with 10 bases between them. The CDR3 loop spans 13 amino acids. The CDR3, as DNA: TGTGCCAGCAGTTCCCACCAGTCTCAGCCCCAGCATTTT. Translation: CASSSHQSQPQHF. The variable domain in full, with the rest retrieved from reference TRBV28 and TRBJ1-5, is DVKVTQSSRYLVKRTGEKVFLECVQDMDHENMFWYRQDPGLGLRLIYFSYDVKMKEKGDIPEGYSVSREKKERFSLILESASTNQTSMYLCASSSHQSQPQHFGDGTRLSIL.

This clonotype was counted ten times or more. The chain is built from TRBV5-6 and TRBJ2-7; a weak D match, TRBD1 (5 bases). The CDR3 runs 15 residues. The V end lost 2 bases, the J end lost 3 bases, and 15 bases lay between the germline ends. Germline V gene sequence: CDR1 SGHDT, CDR2 YYEEEE. DNA for the CDR3: TGTGCCAGCAGCTTTTTTGCAGGGTCTAGCTACGAGCAGTACTTC. Protein product: CASSFFAGSSYEQYF. Together with reference TRBV5-6 and TRBJ2-7, the CDR3 gives the full variable domain: DAGVTQSPTHLIKTRGQQVTLRCSPKSGHDTVSWYQQALGQGPQFIFQYYEEEERQRGNFPDRFSGHQFPNYSSELNVNALLLGDSALYLCASSFFAGSSYEQYFGPGTRLTVT.

Concerning this clonotype: This could be a read error, since a much larger clone is one nucleotide away. As DNA, the CDR3 is TGCAGTGCTAGAGGAGCCAGGGGCTACGAGCAGTACTTC. It encodes CSARGARGYEQYF. The gene calls are TRBV20-1 and TRBJ2-7, with D tentatively TRBD1 (6 bases). CDR3 length equals 13 residues. The V end lost 1 base, the J end lost 3 bases, and 10 bases lay between the germline ends. Germline V gene lookup returns CDR1 DFQATT and CDR2 SNEGSKA (reference sequence).

V is TRBV5-1 and J is TRBJ1-3, with D unresolved. V lost 3 bases and J 0 bases, leaving 7 bases between the germline ends. CDR1 and CDR2 from the germline V gene are SGHRS and YFSETQ. The CDR3 extends over 14 amino acids. CDR3 region: CASSSETSGNTIYF. CDR3 bases: TGCGCCAGCAGCTCTGAGACCTCTGGAAACACCATATATTTT.

The chain couples TRBV28 to TRBJ2-4; the match to TRBD1 covers 12 bases. The CDR3 is made up of 17 amino acids. CDR1 and CDR2 (germline): MDHEN, SYDVKM. Losses at the gene ends were 6 bases for V and 0 bases for J; bases not matched to a gene: 6. CDR3 DNA: TGTGCCAGCAGGGCGGGACAGGGGGCCATAGCCAAAAACATTCAGTACTTC. The encoded protein is CASRAGQGAIAKNIQYF.

The sample holds many counts of this clonotype. The chain carries TRBV7-2 and TRBJ2-5, with TRBD1 matching over 7 bases. Trimming cost V 3 bases and J 3 bases; bases outside gene matches: 4. From germline, CDR1 is SGHTA and CDR2 FQGNSA. The CDR3 consists of 14 residues. The CDR3 DNA reads TGTGCCAGCAGCTTCCAGCAGGGGGAAGAGACCCAGTACTTC. This encodes CASSFQQGEETQYF.

J is TRBJ2-2 and V is TRBV4-1; 8 bases line up with TRBD2. The trim removed 6 bases at V and 0 bases at J, leaving 6 bases unmatched. The CDR3 sequence is 16 residues long. CDR1 and CDR2 (germline): MGHRA, YSYEKL. CDR3 coding DNA: TGCGCCAGCAGACCCATAGCGGGAACGAACACCGGGGAGCTGTTTTTT. Its protein is CASRPIAGTNTGELFF.

This clonotype was counted ten times or more. The chain employs TRBV6-1 and TRBJ2-1; tentative D call: TRBD2 (6 bases). This CDR3 contains 17 residues. The germline CDR1 and CDR2 sequences are MNHNS and SASEGT. The V gene lost 5 bases and the J gene lost 0 bases, with 17 bases spanning the gap. The CDR3 loop is CASSKPPTRSSYNEQFF. CDR3 DNA: TGTGCCAGCAGTAAACCACCGACTAGGAGCTCCTACAATGAGCAGTTCTTC.

This clonotype was detected only a few times. The chain combines TRBV28 with TRBJ1-6, with D possibly matching TRBD1 (6 bases). V lost 6 bases and J 8 bases, leaving 20 bases between the germline ends. The CDR3 consists of 16 residues. Germline lookup yields CDR1 MDHEN and CDR2 SYDVKM. The CDR3 protein is CASRPWVGGRHSPLHF. In nucleotides, the CDR3 is TGTGCCAGCAGACCTTGGGTTGGGGGGCGGCATTCACCCCTCCACTTT.

The V and J genes are TRBV12-3 or TRBV12-4 and TRBJ2-7; D might be TRBD2 (6 bases). The CDR3 spans 15 residues. V lost 0 bases and J 6 bases, leaving 15 bases between the germline ends. This CDR3 reads CASSLADQLAAEQYF. The CDR3 DNA reads TGTGCCAGCAGTTTAGCCGATCAACTAGCCGCCGAGCAGTACTTC.

This chain connects TRBV6-2 or TRBV6-3 to TRBJ1-2; D gene unclear. The V end was cut by 6 bases, the J end by 4 bases, with 9 bases between. The CDR3 covers 12 residues. Germline values: CDR1 MNHEY, CDR2 SVGEGT. The CDR3 loop reads CASSFNAYGYTF. For the CDR3, the DNA is TGTGCCAGCAGCTTCAACGCCTATGGCTACACCTTC.

V is TRBV9 and J is TRBJ2-5, with D perhaps TRBD1 (5 bases). This CDR3 region has 13 residues. V was trimmed by 3 bases and J by 4 bases, leaving 10 bases between them. Germline lookup yields CDR1 SGDLS and CDR2 YYNGEE. In DNA form, the CDR3 reads TGTGCCAGCAGCGGCAGGGTATCAGAGACCCAGTACTTC. It yields the protein CASSGRVSETQYF.

The chain uses TRBV12-3 or TRBV12-4 and TRBJ2-7, with D hard to call. The CDR3 runs 13 residues. The ends were cut back, 3 bases at V and 3 bases at J, with 9 bases in the middle. CDR3 region: CASSLNSIYEQYF. Written as DNA, the CDR3 is TGTGCCAGCAGTTTGAACAGTATCTACGAGCAGTACTTC.

This clonotype has a handful of counts. The chain is built from TRBV20-1 and TRBJ2-1; no clear D gene. Germline V gene lookup returns CDR1 DFQATT and CDR2 SNEGSKA (reference sequence). Trimming shortened V by 7 bases and J by 0 bases, and 16 bases separated the two germline ends. The CDR3 is made up of 15 amino acids. CDR3 DNA sequence: TGCAGTGTTTTGGCCAGGCTATACTCCTACAATGAGCAGTTCTTC. It codes for CSVLARLYSYNEQFF.

This clonotype was observed at least ten times. The chain is built from TRBV11-2 and TRBJ2-1; 8 nucleotides align to TRBD2. This CDR3 is built from 16 residues. Germline CDR1 reads SGHAT; CDR2 reads FQNNGV. V lost 4 bases to trimming and J lost 8 bases; unmatched junction nucleotides: 13. This CDR3 is CASSSRTSGGIHEQFF. DNA for the CDR3: TGTGCCAGCAGCTCGAGAACTAGCGGAGGGATACATGAGCAGTTCTTC.

The genes are TRBV20-1 and TRBJ1-4, with 8 bases lining up with TRBD1. The CDR3 spans 16 residues. The V gene end was trimmed by 3 bases and the J gene end by 2 bases; junction bases not matched to a gene: 8. Germline lookup yields CDR1 DFQATT and CDR2 SNEGSKA (reference sequence). The CDR3 spells CSAREITGGTNEKLFF. CDR3 sequence (DNA): TGCAGTGCTAGGGAAATTACAGGGGGGACTAATGAAAAACTGTTTTTT.

The rearrangement links TRBV3-1 to TRBJ1-5; 8 bases map to TRBD1. The CDR3 extends over 14 amino acids. CDR1 LGHDT and CDR2 YNNKEL come from the germline V gene (reference sequence). V was clipped by 4 bases and J by 5 bases; unmatched bases: 4. CDR3: CASSPRGLDQPQHF. The CDR3 DNA reads as TGTGCCAGCAGCCCCAGGGGGCTCGATCAGCCCCAGCATTTT.

There are many counts of this clonotype. V is TRBV2 and J is TRBJ1-5, with D unresolved. The CDR3 covers 13 residues. Germline V CDR1 and CDR2: SNHLY, FYNNEI. V was shortened by 2 bases and J by 4 bases, with 6 bases between the two germline ends. CDR3 coding DNA: TGTGCCAGCAGTGAATGGGGAAATCAGCCCCAGCATTTT. This codes for CASSEWGNQPQHF.

As concerns this clonotype: This sequence may be a read error, since a much larger clone differs from it by one base. This rearrangement joins TRBV2 to TRBJ2-7; possibly TRBD2 for D (5 bases). CDR3 size: 16 residues. Germline V lookup: CDR1 SNHLY, CDR2 FYNNEI. Trimming cost V 6 bases and J 2 bases, with 20 bases left between them. The CDR3 sequence is CASSFQAGLSTYEQYV. The CDR3 coding sequence is TGTGCCAGCAGCTTTCAAGCCGGACTCTCAACCTACGAGCAGTACGTC.

This clonotype was counted ten times or more. The rearrangement uses TRBV20-1 and TRBJ2-3, with TRBD2 matching 7 bases. After removal of 5 bases from V and 0 bases from J, the junction contained 8 bases not matched to a gene. The CDR3 sequence is 15 residues long. Per germline, CDR1 DFQATT and CDR2 SNEGSKA (reference sequence). CDR3 in DNA: TGCAGTGCTCTCCCAACTAGCGCGAGCACAGATACGCAGTATTTT. This sequence encodes CSALPTSASTDTQYF.

This clonotype was counted many times. The CDR3 DNA follows: TGTGCCAGTAGTATAGGCCAGGGACCCTACAATGAGCAGTTCTTC. It yields the protein CASSIGQGPYNEQFF. The genes are TRBV19 and TRBJ2-1, with D perhaps TRBD1 or TRBD2 (5 bases each). Trimming took 1 base from V and 2 from J, leaving 9 bases between them. Germline V gene lookup returns CDR1 LNHDA and CDR2 SQIVND (reference sequence). This CDR3 comprises 15 residues.

J is TRBJ2-7 and V is TRBV7-3, with 7 positions matching TRBD2. The germline CDR1 and CDR2 sequences are SGHTA and FQGTGA. The J segment lost 1 base and the V segment lost 6 bases, leaving 3 bases of the junction unmatched. This CDR3 has 13 amino acids. CDR3 loop: CASRAGESYEQYF. The CDR3 nucleotides read TGTGCCAGCAGGGCGGGGGAGTCCTACGAGCAGTACTTC.

In its sample, this clonotype was seen many times. The rearrangement links TRBV7-3 to TRBJ2-3; 7 bases agree with TRBD2. CDR3 length: 16 residues. The junction had 12 bases not matched to a gene; V was cut back by 6 bases and J by 3 bases. Germline V gene sequence: CDR1 SGHTA, CDR2 FQGTGA. CDR3 coding DNA: TGTGCCAGCAGTCTTACCCTCGCGGGAGCGACAGATACGCAGTATTTT. It encodes CASSLTLAGATDTQYF.

The V call is TRBV7-8, the J call TRBJ2-2, with 7 bases fitting TRBD2. The germline V gene has CDR1 SGHVS and CDR2 FQNEAQ. The CDR3 covers 14 residues. V trimming: 8 bases; J trimming: 6 bases; junction bases outside the gene matches: 9. The CDR3 DNA sequence: TGTGCCAGCTCGACTAGCCGCGGCCCCGGGGAGCTGTTTTTT. The encoded protein is CASSTSRGPGELFF.

This sequence joins TRBV16 and TRBJ1-2; 9 bases map to TRBD1. The CDR3 totals 14 residues. Trimming removed 0 bases from V and 7 bases from J; junction bases left unmatched: 3. Looked up from germline, CDR1 is KGHSY and CDR2 is FQNENV. In nucleotides, the CDR3 is TGTGCCAGCAGCCAATCGCAGACAGGGGGTGGCTACACCTTC. This translates into CASSQSQTGGGYTF.

This clonotype showed up just once. V usage is TRBV4-3 and J usage is TRBJ2-2; D gene uncertain. CDR3 length: 15 amino acids. V shed 2 bases and J shed 4 bases, with 11 bases lying between them. Germline V CDR1 and CDR2: LGHNA, YSLEER. CDR3 in amino acids: CASSQNPGVTGELFF. CDR3 bases: TGCGCCAGCAGCCAAAACCCCGGAGTCACCGGGGAGCTGTTTTTT.

In its sample, this clonotype was seen many times. The chain combines TRBV28 with TRBJ2-7; TRBD1 matches at 7 bases. This CDR3 is 14 amino acids long. Germline values: CDR1 MDHEN, CDR2 SYDVKM. J gave up 6 bases and V 5 bases, and 10 bases lay outside the gene matches. CDR3 sequence (DNA): TGTGCCAGCAGTCCCCAGGGGGTAAGCGGCGAGCAGTACTTC. It is translated as CASSPQGVSGEQYF.

This clonotype was counted many times. The chain joins TRBV12-3 or TRBV12-4 to TRBJ1-3; no definite D call. V lost 3 bases and J lost 4, with 7 bases in between. The CDR3 has 13 amino acids. CDR3 amino acids: CASSFDRGNTIYF. CDR3 nucleotide sequence: TGTGCCAGCAGTTTCGACCGAGGAAACACCATATATTTT.

There are many counts of this clonotype. The gene calls are TRBV20-1 and TRBJ2-1, with TRBD1 matching 8 bases. Germline lookup yields CDR1 DFQATT and CDR2 SNEGSKA (reference sequence). This CDR3 spans 17 amino acids. The V segment lost 1 base and the J segment 7 bases; nucleotides outside the gene matches: 15. This CDR3 is CSARALSPGQVNNEQFF. CDR3 DNA: TGCAGTGCTAGAGCCTTATCACCGGGACAGGTGAATAATGAGCAGTTCTTC.